The 7 T cell receptor beta chains given below trace back to one sample, sequenced in a study of PD-L1 blockade in urothelial cancer. Only in-frame clones appear in the TCRdb table, and some are missing; sequencing was by immunoSEQ multiplex PCR. Among 49,000 or so clones listed, about 86% were seen once. This sample's time point: pretreatment peripheral blood. The sequences come from PBMCs, collected around atezolizumab (anti-PD-L1) treatment. The source is a man aged 60 to 75 with urothelial cancer.

V usage is TRBV6-5 and J usage is TRBJ2-2; no definite D call. Germline CDR1 and CDR2: MNHEY and SVGAGI. The CDR3 contains 13 residues. Between the trimmed V and J ends, which lost 8 bases and 4 bases, there was a span of 11 bases. The CDR3: CASGDSSTGELFF. Written as DNA, the CDR3 is TGTGCCAGCGGTGATAGCAGCACCGGGGAGCTGTTTTTT.

The V call is TRBV7-2, the J call TRBJ1-5, with D unresolved. The germline V gene encodes CDR1 SGHTA and CDR2 FQGNSA. CDR3 length: 14 amino acids. Between the trimmed V and J ends, which lost 1 base and 4 bases, there was a span of 8 bases. In DNA form, the CDR3 reads TGTGCCAGCAGCTTAGACAGCTCAAATCAGCCCCAGCATTTT. Amino acid sequence: CASSLDSSNQPQHF.

The rearrangement links TRBV7-6 to TRBJ2-7; 8 positions match TRBD2. V lost 5 bases and J lost 2; bases outside the gene matches: 11. The CDR3 has 16 residues. Germline CDR1 reads SGHVS; CDR2 reads FNYEAQ. CDR3 nucleotide sequence: TGTGCCAGCAGCCCTATCCTTCGGGAGGGCACCTACGAGCAGTACTTC. It specifies CASSPILREGTYEQYF.

The V and J genes are TRBV4-2 and TRBJ1-5; D is unclear. Per the germline V gene, CDR1 is LGHNA and CDR2 is YNFKEQ. The CDR3 sequence is 14 residues long. Trimming left V 6 bases short and J 0 bases short, with 9 bases between. The CDR3 sequence: CASSHSYSNQPQHF. DNA of the CDR3: TGTGCCAGCAGTCATAGTTATAGCAATCAGCCCCAGCATTTT.

This chain joins TRBV7-9 and TRBJ2-7; 7 positions agree with TRBD2. This CDR3 spans 17 amino acids. From germline, CDR1 is SEHNR and CDR2 FQNEAQ (reference sequence). J gave up 4 bases and V 5 bases, and 17 bases lay outside the gene matches. The CDR3 bases are TGTGCCAGCAGCCGCGGGAGTGGGGGAGCTAGATTGTACGAGCAGTACTTC. Protein sequence: CASSRGSGGARLYEQYF.

This clone was seen only once. This chain links TRBV27 with TRBJ2-7, with a tentative D call TRBD1 (6 bases). Trimming took off 0 bases at V and 5 bases at J, with 14 bases between the two ends. The CDR3 length is 15 residues. Germline CDR1 MNHEY, CDR2 SMNVEV (reference sequence). Here the CDR3 DNA reads TGTGCCAGCAGTTTATCTGGGGGACAAACAAACGAGCAGTACTTC. Protein: CASSLSGGQTNEQYF.

The rearrangement joins TRBV9 to TRBJ2-7, with TRBD2 as a possible D gene (5 bases). The CDR3 sequence is 15 residues long. V gave up 3 bases and J gave up 3 bases, with 16 bases separating them. The germline V gene encodes CDR1 SGDLS and CDR2 YYNGEE. The chain's CDR3 is CASSAHLGVVYEQYF. In DNA, the CDR3 is TGTGCCAGCAGCGCCCATCTCGGGGTTGTCTACGAGCAGTACTTC.